This T cell receptor beta chain comes out of a study of blood T cells in healthy people across ages. Overall study context: Template switching captured about one barcoded beta molecule per two T cells.

Remarks on this clonotype: Its antigen is still unknown.

Germline V gene lookup returns CDR1 SGHRS and CDR2 YFSETQ. CDR3 length equals 15 residues. The ends were cut back, 0 bases at V and 0 bases at J, with 10 bases in the middle. A second PCR of roughly 7 to 11 cycles used a sample-barcoded 5' primer and a J-beta primer mix. Each cDNA molecule received a tag from a template-switch adaptor that had 12 random nucleotides. TCRdb fed the 5' RACE reads into MiXCR, producing one record per CDR3 protein. Of 650,000 to 800,000 distinct CDR3 sequences in the sample, about 42% were seen once. Findings of the study overall: Unknown donor CMV status possibly confounded expanded clonotype changes. Naive CD4+ cells and diversity were both higher in long-lived donors than in aged donors.

Sequencing was done on a sample of blood. This chain joins TRBV5-1 and TRBJ2-7; D not certain. The clonotype comes from a man in his 60s in good health. This CDR3 reads CASSLDVGNSYEQYF. Written as DNA, the CDR3 is TGCGCCAGCAGCTTGGACGTGGGGAACTCCTACGAGCAGTACTTC.